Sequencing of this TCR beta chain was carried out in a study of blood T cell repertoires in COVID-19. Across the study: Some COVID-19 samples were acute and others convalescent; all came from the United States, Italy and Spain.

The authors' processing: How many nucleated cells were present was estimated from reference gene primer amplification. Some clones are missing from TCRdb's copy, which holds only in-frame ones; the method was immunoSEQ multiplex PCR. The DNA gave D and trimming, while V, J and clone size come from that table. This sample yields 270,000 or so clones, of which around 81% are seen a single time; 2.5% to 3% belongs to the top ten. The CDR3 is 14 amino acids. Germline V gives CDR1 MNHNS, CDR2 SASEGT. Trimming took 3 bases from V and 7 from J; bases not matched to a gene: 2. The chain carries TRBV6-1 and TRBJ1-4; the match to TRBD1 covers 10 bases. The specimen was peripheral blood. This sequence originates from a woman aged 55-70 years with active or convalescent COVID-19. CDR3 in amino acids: CASSEGQGTEKLFF. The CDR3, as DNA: TGTGCCAGCAGTGAGGGACAGGGGACTGAAAAACTGTTTTTT.